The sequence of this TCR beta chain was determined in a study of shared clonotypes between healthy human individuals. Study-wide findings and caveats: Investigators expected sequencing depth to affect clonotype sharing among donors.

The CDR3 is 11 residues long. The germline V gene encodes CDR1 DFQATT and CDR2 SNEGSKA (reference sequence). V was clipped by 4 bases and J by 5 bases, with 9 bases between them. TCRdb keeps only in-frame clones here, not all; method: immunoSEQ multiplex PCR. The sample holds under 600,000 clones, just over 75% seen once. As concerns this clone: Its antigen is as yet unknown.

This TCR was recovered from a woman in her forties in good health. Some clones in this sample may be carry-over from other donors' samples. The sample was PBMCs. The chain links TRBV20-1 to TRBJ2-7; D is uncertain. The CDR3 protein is CSATHGDEQYF. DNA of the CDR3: TGCAGTGCTACCCATGGGGACGAGCAGTACTTC.